This entry concerns a single T cell receptor beta chain. What it recognizes is unknown. Amplification yielded TCR beta CDR3 regions, with RNA transcripts as the source. RT-PCR in the first round (using the HTBI primer set) targeted the TCR CDR3. TCRdb re-analysed the multiplex PCR reads in MiXCR, keeping a single row per CDR3 protein. The sample records 500,000 to 650,000 distinct CDR3 sequences, about 20% being singletons. These data are taken from a study of T cells in Graves' hyperthyroidism and ophthalmopathy. There are 14 residues in the CDR3. Germline CDR1 is MNHNS and CDR2 is SASEGT. V was pared by 6 bases and J by 7 bases, with 10 bases of the junction left unmatched. PBMCs were obtained from approximately 9.2 ml fresh peripheral blood. Findings of the study overall: A model of 13 V-J pairs discriminated ophthalmopathy from stable hyperthyroidism. The blood repertoire included most of the expanded thyroid clonotypes above 0.001.

Source material: blood. This sequence originates from a man between 40 and 49 years old with Graves' ophthalmopathy. The chain carries TRBV6-1 and TRBJ2-7; 9 nucleotides align to TRBD1. The CDR3 DNA follows: TGTGCCAGCAGCACCACAGGGGGCCCGGATGAGCAGTACTTC. This encodes CASSTTGGPDEQYF.